This T cell receptor beta chain was obtained from a study of blood T cell repertoires in COVID-19. Study at large: Some COVID-19 samples were acute and others convalescent; all came from the United States, Italy and Spain. The analysed material was cDNA or gDNA that came from T cells, B-cell-depleted T cells, or PBMCs.

In the original workflow: Reference gene primer amplification gave nucleated cell count estimates. Sequenced by immunoSEQ multiplex PCR; TCRdb stores in-frame clones only, minus some. V, J and clone size derive from that table, while D and trimming were established from the DNA sequence. This sample has over 60,000 clones, with less than 95% found just once. CDR3 length: 14 amino acids. Germline V gene data show CDR1 as SGDLS and CDR2 as YYNGEE. V was trimmed by 0 bases and J by 1 base, leaving 7 bases between them. V usage is TRBV9 and J usage is TRBJ1-1; D remains unclear. The material sequenced was peripheral blood. The receptor comes from a man aged 45-60 years with COVID-19, enrolled during active disease. The CDR3, as DNA: TGTGCCAGCAGCGTAGTGCGGGAGAACACTGAAGCTTTCTTT. Its protein product is CASSVVRENTEAFF.